This T cell receptor beta chain was recorded in a study of control samples from healthy donors and cancer patients. Generated by immunoSEQ multiplex PCR, the TCRdb table keeps only in-frame clones and is missing some. This table has over 200,000 clones, approximately 80% appearing once. Per germline, CDR1 LNHNV and CDR2 YYDKDF (reference sequence). V was shortened by 0 bases and J by 4 bases, with 12 bases between the two germline ends. CDR3 length: 15 amino acids. The gene calls are TRBV15 and TRBJ1-1, with D perhaps matching TRBD1 (5 bases). The material sequenced was PBMCs. The receptor was isolated from a woman in her sixties with lung cancer. The CDR3, as DNA: TGTGCCACCAGCAGAGAGGGCAGGGTGAGCACTGAAGCTTTCTTT. Its protein product is CATSREGRVSTEAFF.